Detailed here is one T cell receptor beta chain. Its matching antigen is unknown. The V segment lost 5 bases and the J segment 4 bases; nucleotides outside the gene matches: 5. The CDR3 is 14 amino acids. Germline V gives CDR1 MGHDK, CDR2 SYGVNS. Profiling relied on immunoSEQ multiplex PCR, and the TCRdb table lists in-frame clones only, not all of them. The sample has around 200,000 clones; 66% are singletons. The data stem from a study of shared clonotypes between healthy human individuals. Study-wide context: Two women and a few men aged 18 to 49 served as donors. General study points: An anticipated effect of sequencing depth on clonotype sharing among donors was recognized.

The chain combines TRBV25-1 with TRBJ1-5, with 7 bases matching TRBD1. The material sequenced was memory CD4+ T cells sorted from blood. Subset given: CD45RA-negative fraction. This receptor was taken from a man younger than 45 in good health. The CDR3 DNA sequence: TGTGCCAGCAGTCCAGGGGGTTCGAATCAGCCCCAGCATTTT. Amino acid sequence: CASSPGGSNQPQHF. The full variable domain, with the rest looked up from reference TRBV25-1 and TRBJ1-5, is EADIYQTPRYLVIGTGKKITLECSQTMGHDKMYWYQQDPGMELHLIHYSYGVNSTEKGDLSSESTVSRIRTEHFPLTLESARPSHTSQYLCASSPGGSNQPQHFGDGTRLSIL.